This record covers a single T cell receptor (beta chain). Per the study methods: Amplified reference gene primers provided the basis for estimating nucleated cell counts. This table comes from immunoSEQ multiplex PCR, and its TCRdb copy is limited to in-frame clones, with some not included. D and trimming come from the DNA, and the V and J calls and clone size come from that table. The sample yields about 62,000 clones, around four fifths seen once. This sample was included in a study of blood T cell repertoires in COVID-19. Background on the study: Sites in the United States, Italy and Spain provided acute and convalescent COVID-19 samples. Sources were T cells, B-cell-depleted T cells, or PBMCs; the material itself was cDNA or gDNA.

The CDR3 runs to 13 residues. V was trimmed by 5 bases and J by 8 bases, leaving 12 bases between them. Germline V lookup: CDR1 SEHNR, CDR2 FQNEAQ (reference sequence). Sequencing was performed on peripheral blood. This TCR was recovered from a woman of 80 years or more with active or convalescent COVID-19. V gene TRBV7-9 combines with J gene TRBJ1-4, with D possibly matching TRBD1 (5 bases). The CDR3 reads CASSSLEGEKLFF. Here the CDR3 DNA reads TGTGCCAGCAGCAGCCTGGAGGGGGAAAAACTGTTTTTT.